These 12 T cell receptor beta chains came from one sample sequenced in a study of T-cell memory formation after mild COVID-19. Each CDR3 protein is one row after TCRdb ran MiXCR on the 5' RACE reads. The data contain 430,000 or so distinct CDR3 sequences, more than 20% of them singletons. Input material: PBMCs or a T cell subset sorted from them (not recorded which). These receptors were obtained from an adult woman who had mild COVID-19 (a few samples of this study predate the infection). Cell type and time point are not known.

The J gene is TRBJ2-7, the V gene TRBV11-2; TRBD2 agrees at 9 bases. With V trimmed by 5 bases and J by 3 bases, 17 bases remained unmatched. CDR1 is SGHAT and CDR2 is FQNNGV in the germline V gene. The CDR3 consists of 18 residues. CDR3 in amino acids: CASSRLLRREGRFYEQYF. The CDR3 nucleotides read TGTGCCAGCAGCCGCCTTCTACGGCGGGAGGGCCGCTTCTACGAGCAGTACTTC.

V is TRBV20-1 and J is TRBJ2-4; TRBD1 agrees at 7 bases. Germline trimming cut 0 bases from V and 7 bases from J; bases unmatched to any gene: 6. The CDR3 contains 14 residues. Germline loops: CDR1 DFQATT, CDR2 SNEGSKA (reference sequence). The CDR3 loop is CSARDMTGINIQYF. As DNA, the CDR3 is TGCAGTGCTAGAGACATGACAGGGATTAACATTCAGTACTTC.

The chain is built from TRBV29-1 and TRBJ1-4, with unresolved D. Germline values: CDR1 SQVTM, CDR2 ANQGSEA. V was pared by 8 bases and J by 0 bases, with 10 bases between. CDR3 length equals 13 residues. The CDR3 loop is CSSRDTTNEKLFF. The CDR3 DNA sequence: TGCAGCTCTCGGGATACAACTAATGAAAAACTGTTTTTT.

The chain couples TRBV7-9 to TRBJ2-5; the match to TRBD1 covers 8 bases. Germline assignment: CDR1 SEHNR and CDR2 FQNEAQ (reference sequence). Trimming took 1 base from V and 5 from J; bases not matched to a gene: 6. The CDR3 has 15 amino acids. The DNA for the CDR3 is TGTGCCAGCAGCTTAGTGACAGGGGCGAATGAGACCCAGTACTTC. Its translation is CASSLVTGANETQYF.

This sequence joins TRBV6-1 and TRBJ2-1; TRBD1 or TRBD2 may be the D gene (6 bases each). The V end was cut by 6 bases, the J end by 8 bases, with 20 bases between. This CDR3 comprises 15 residues. CDR1 is MNHNS, CDR2 SASEGT, per germline. The CDR3, as DNA: TGTGCCAGCAGCCCATCAGTGGGGGCGGGATATGAGCAGTTCTTC. This gives the protein CASSPSVGAGYEQFF.

This clonotype was seen only a few times. The chain has TRBV5-1 and TRBJ2-3, with TRBD1 as a possible D gene (6 bases). The V end was cut by 4 bases, the J end by 2 bases, with 14 bases between. Germline V gene sequence: CDR1 SGHRS, CDR2 YFSETQ. CDR3 length: 15 residues. Here the CDR3 reads CASSLLDSVTDTQYF. CDR3 in DNA: TGCGCCAGCAGCCTTTTGGACAGTGTCACAGATACGCAGTATTTT.

The chain couples TRBV12-3 or TRBV12-4 to TRBJ2-3; tentatively, D is TRBD2 (6 bases). V lost 1 base and J 2 bases, leaving 10 bases between the germline ends. The CDR3 is 15 amino acids. The CDR3 region has the DNA TGTGCCAGCAGTTTAGGGCGGGGCCACACAGATACGCAGTATTTT. Its translation: CASSLGRGHTDTQYF.

CDR3 sequence: CAISPSGSTDTQYF. For the CDR3, the DNA is TGTGCCATCAGTCCGTCAGGGAGCACAGATACGCAGTATTTT. This rearrangement joins TRBV10-3 to TRBJ2-3; D perhaps matches TRBD1 (5 bases). Trimming removed 5 bases at V and 0 bases at J, with 9 bases between. The length of the CDR3 is 14 residues. Germline CDR1 is ENHRY and CDR2 is SYGVKD.

The chain links TRBV5-1 to TRBJ2-2; 8 bases are shared with TRBD1. J was trimmed by 6 bases and V by 3 bases; bases with no gene match: 10. This CDR3 is built from 16 residues. Germline loops: CDR1 SGHRS, CDR2 YFSETQ. CDR3: CASSSGTGIMAGELFF. The CDR3 nucleotides read TGCGCCAGCAGCTCCGGGACAGGAATCATGGCCGGGGAGCTGTTTTTT.

The chain couples TRBV6-5 to TRBJ1-6, with a possible D match to TRBD1 (5 bases). The CDR3 totals 17 residues. Trimming removed 5 bases from V and 9 bases from J, with 23 bases in between. Germline values: CDR1 MNHEY, CDR2 SVGAGI. The CDR3 coding sequence is TGTGCCAGCAGTGACAACGTGGGGGGGAGGATTGGTTCACCCCTCCACTTT. Protein: CASSDNVGGRIGSPLHF.

The rearrangement uses TRBV29-1 and TRBJ2-1, with 9 bases fitting TRBD1. Germline lookup yields CDR1 SQVTM and CDR2 ANQGSEA. V was pared by 6 bases and J by 4 bases, with 13 bases of the junction left unmatched. This CDR3 comprises 16 residues. CDR3 loop: CSVDGTGTGLYNEQFF. The CDR3 bases are TGCAGCGTGGACGGAACCGGGACAGGGCTTTACAATGAGCAGTTCTTC.

This clonotype was seen more than once but under ten times. This rearrangement joins TRBV9 to TRBJ2-2, with TRBD2 as a possible D gene (5 bases). V was trimmed by 2 bases and J by 11 bases, leaving 13 bases between them. The CDR3 is 13 residues long. Germline V CDR1 and CDR2: SGDLS, YYNGEE. The CDR3 bases are TGTGCCAGCAGCGTTGCGGACTTAAATGAGCTGTTTTTT. It translates to CASSVADLNELFF.